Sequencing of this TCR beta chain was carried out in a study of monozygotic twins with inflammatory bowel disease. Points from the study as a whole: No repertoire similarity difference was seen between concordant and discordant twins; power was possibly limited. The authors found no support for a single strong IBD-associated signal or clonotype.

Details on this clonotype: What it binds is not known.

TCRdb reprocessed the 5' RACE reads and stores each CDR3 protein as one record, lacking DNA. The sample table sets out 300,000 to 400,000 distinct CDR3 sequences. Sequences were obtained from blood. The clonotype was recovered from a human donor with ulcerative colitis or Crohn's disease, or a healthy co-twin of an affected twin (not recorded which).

The CDR3 loop reads CASSLDVRGPYSYEQYF. The chain joins TRBV5-4 to TRBJ2-7; checking the TCRdb D call of TRBD1 is not possible without DNA. Per germline, CDR1 SGHNT and CDR2 YYREEE (reference sequence). The CDR3 consists of 17 residues.